A selection of T cell receptor beta chains follows, all from one sample in a study of beta chain features in type 1 diabetes. Sequencing was performed with immunoSEQ multiplex PCR; in TCRdb, only in-frame clones are kept and a portion is missing. This sample yields 550,000 to 850,000 clones, of which about an eighth are seen a single time; 0.02% to 0.025% belongs to the top ten. The sequenced material came from naive CD4+ T cells from blood. The receptors were gathered from a man younger than 35 with type 1 diabetes. Each CDR3 is given with its conserved first and last residue. D genes are given only for firm matches. Where a row states a size, it is once, few, many or the class of an expanded clone; other rows omit it.

d_call clone_size j_call v_call cdr3_nt cdr3_aa
TRBD1 few TRBJ2-3 TRBV7-6 TGTGCCAGCAGGCTGACAGGGTTCACAGATACGCAGTATTTT CASRLTGFTDTQYF
TRBD1 few TRBJ1-4 TRBV5-6 TGTGCCAGCACGGGGACAGATGAAAAACTGTTTTTT CASTGTDEKLFF
- - TRBJ1-2 TRBV7-9 TGTGCCAGCAACCCGGCCGGGCAGAACTACCCGGGGACCTTC CASNPAGQNYPGTF
- - TRBJ2-3 TRBV6-1 TGTGCCAGCAGATCCTATACGCAGTATTTT CASRSYTQYF
- - TRBJ1-5 TRBV7-2 TGTGCCAGCAGCTTCTCCTTGCAGGGCGATCAGCCCCAGCATTTT CASSFSLQGDQPQHF
TRBD1 - TRBJ1-1 TRBV7-6 TGTGCCAGCAGCTTGGGGGAGGGGGCTGCTGAAGCTTTCTTT CASSLGEGAAEAFF
- - TRBJ2-3 TRBV9 TGTGCCAGCAGCGTAGGGGCGACAGATACGCAGTATTTT CASSVGATDTQYF
- few TRBJ1-3 TRBV30 TGTGCCTGGAGTTCTGATGACACCATATATTTT CAWSSDDTIYF
TRBD1 - TRBJ1-5 TRBV28 TGTGCCAGCACCTCGGGGAGGGGGCGCCAGCCCCAGCATTTT CASTSGRGRQPQHF
- - TRBJ1-4 TRBV28 TGTGCCAGCAGTTTGGTCGGTGAAAAACTGTTTTTT CASSLVGEKLFF
- - TRBJ1-4 TRBV11-2 TGTGCCAGCAGCGCCCCCCTTGAAAAACTGTTTTTT CASSAPLEKLFF
- few TRBJ2-3 TRBV14 TGTGCCAGCAGCCAAGGATTAGCGGCCACCACAGATACGCAGTATTTT CASSQGLAATTDTQYF
- few TRBJ1-6 TRBV18 TGTGCCAGCTCATTAGCGGGGGGGAACTCACCCCTCCACTTT CASSLAGGNSPLHF
TRBD1 - TRBJ2-7 TRBV30 TGTTCGTATGAACCAGGGGGCTCGAGTGGTTACTACGAGCAGTACTTC CSYEPGGSSGYYEQYF
- few TRBJ1-4 TRBV27 TGTGCCAGCAGTTTTGGGGGAGCTAATGAAAAACTGTTTTTT CASSFGGANEKLFF
- few TRBJ2-5 TRBV5-4 TGTGCCAGCAGCTTTTTGAGGGCAGAGACCCAGTACTTC CASSFLRAETQYF
- - TRBJ1-1 TRBV2 TGTGCCAGCAGTGAACCCGGGGCCCCTATAGGCACTGAAGCTTTCTTT CASSEPGAPIGTEAFF
- - TRBJ2-4 TRBV7-9 TGTGCCAGCAGCTTCGACGGGGGGCAGAAGTTAAACATTCAGTACTTC CASSFDGGQKLNIQYF
- - TRBJ2-1 TRBV7-8 TGTGCCAGCAGCTTTGGACTCTCCGGCAATGAGCAGTTCTTC CASSFGLSGNEQFF
- - TRBJ1-5 TRBV19 TGTGCCAGTAGTGGGCAGGGTCAACAGCCCCAGCATTTT CASSGQGQQPQHF
TRBD1 - TRBJ2-3 TRBV7-2 TGTGCCAGCAGCTTAACAGGGGGCTGGACAGATACGCAGTATTTT CASSLTGGWTDTQYF
- - TRBJ1-4 TRBV7-2 TGTGCCAGCAGCCCCCCAGGAGGGCTTAATGAAAAACTGTTTTTT CASSPPGGLNEKLFF
- - TRBJ1-1 TRBV19 TGTGCCAGTAGTAGACCAGGGTACCTGAACACTGAAGCTTTCTTT CASSRPGYLNTEAFF
TRBD1 few TRBJ2-3 TRBV7-9 TGTGCCAGCAGCCCTTTACAGGGGGCGGAAGCCGGTACGCAGTATTTT CASSPLQGAEAGTQYF
- few TRBJ1-3 TRBV4-1 TGCGCCAGCAGCCAAGATCGCCGTCCCGCGGGCTTCATATATTTT CASSQDRRPAGFIYF
TRBD2 - TRBJ2-2 TRBV5-1 TGCGCCAGCAGCTTGGCCGGGACTAGCCAGGGCGGGGAGCTGTTTTTT CASSLAGTSQGGELFF
- once TRBJ1-2 TRBV29-1 TGCAGCGCCCCCCATTTAGCGGATAACTATGGCTACACCTTC CSAPHLADNYGYTF
TRBD1 few TRBJ2-4 TRBV25-1 TGTGCCAGCAGTGCCTTGGACAGGGACCGGGACATTCAGTACTTC CASSALDRDRDIQYF
- few TRBJ2-7 TRBV9 TGTGCCAGCAGCCCCGGGCCCACGACCTACGAGCAGTACTTC CASSPGPTTYEQYF
- - TRBJ1-2 TRBV29-1 TGCAGCGTTGAAGATACGGTGAACGATGGCTACACCTTC CSVEDTVNDGYTF
- few TRBJ1-2 TRBV13 TGTGCCAGCAGCTTAAGGCGGGTCGGGTATGGCTACACCTTC CASSLRRVGYGYTF
TRBD1 - TRBJ2-7 TRBV6-5 TGTGCCAGCAGAAGGACAGGGAGCTCCTACGAGCAGTACTTC CASRRTGSSYEQYF
TRBD1 few TRBJ1-2 TRBV29-1 TGCAGCGTTGAGGGGGGACAGGACAACTATGGCTACACCTTC CSVEGGQDNYGYTF
- - TRBJ1-2 TRBV6-6 TGTGCCAGCAGTAGCCCAGGAGACTATGGCTACACCTTC CASSSPGDYGYTF
- few TRBJ2-3 TRBV6-4 TGTGCCACTACCCCGACCGGGGACCCCACAGATACGCAGTATTTT CATTPTGDPTDTQYF
- - TRBJ1-5 TRBV2 TGTGCCAGCAGCCCGGGACCGATCAATCAGCCCCAGCATTTT CASSPGPINQPQHF
- few TRBJ1-2 TRBV18 TGTGCCAGCTCACCACCTGCAGGGTTGGATGGCTACACCTTC CASSPPAGLDGYTF
- few TRBJ1-2 TRBV2 TGTGCCAGCAGCCTCCTACCGGGGGGGGAGGATGGCTACACCTTC CASSLLPGGEDGYTF
TRBD1 few TRBJ1-4 TRBV29-1 TGCAGCGGTGCCCAGGGGGCGAAGGAAAAACTGTTTTTT CSGAQGAKEKLFF
- few TRBJ1-1 TRBV27 - CASSTSERGMNTEAFF
TRBD2 few TRBJ2-1 TRBV11-2 TGTGCCAGCAGCCCAAGCGGGGCAGACTACAATGAGCAGTTCTTC CASSPSGADYNEQFF
TRBD1 few TRBJ1-5 TRBV30 TGTGCCTGGGCGACAGGGCCCAATCAGCCCCAGCATTTT CAWATGPNQPQHF
- - TRBJ1-6 TRBV13 TGTGCCAGCAGCTTTTATTCGCAGGCCTTCTATAATTCACCCCTCCACTTT CASSFYSQAFYNSPLHF
- - TRBJ1-2 TRBV6-4 TGTGCCAGCAGTGACTCGGCAGGGAACTATGGCTACACCTTC CASSDSAGNYGYTF
TRBD1 - TRBJ1-4 TRBV30 TGTGCCTGGAGTGTACAGAGGGGGCCAAATGAAAAACTGTTTTTT CAWSVQRGPNEKLFF
- - TRBJ1-2 TRBV29-1 TGCAGCGTCCCACCAGGGATTGCTGGCTACACCTTC CSVPPGIAGYTF
- few TRBJ1-3 TRBV29-1 TGCAGCGCATCTCATGGCAGCTCTGGAAACACCATATATTTT CSASHGSSGNTIYF
- few TRBJ2-7 TRBV5-1 TGCGCCAGCAGCTTGGTGGGGGCCTATGGCGAGCAGTACTTC CASSLVGAYGEQYF
TRBD1 - TRBJ2-6 TRBV29-1 TGCAGCGCCGGGACAGGTCCGTCTGGGGCCAACGTCCTGACTTTC CSAGTGPSGANVLTF
- - TRBJ2-2 TRBV27 TGTGCCAGCAGTCAACTAGTTACTGGGACCGGGGAGCTGTTTTTT CASSQLVTGTGELFF
- - TRBJ1-3 TRBV7-2 TGTGCCAGCAGCGTCTCTGGAAACACCATATATTTT CASSVSGNTIYF
- - TRBJ2-3 TRBV5-8 TGTGCCAGCAGCCCGTCGCGGGGATGGGATACGCAGTATTTT CASSPSRGWDTQYF
TRBD1 - TRBJ1-5 TRBV28 TGTGCCAGCGCGATCGGGACAGGGGCGAATCAGCCCCAGCATTTT CASAIGTGANQPQHF
- - TRBJ2-7 TRBV29-1 TGCAGCGTCCCCGGTCCGCAGGGGGGATACGAGCAGTACTTC CSVPGPQGGYEQYF
- - TRBJ2-7 TRBV7-8 TGTGCCAGCAGCTTAGGAGCCTTGAACCTAGGCGTCTACGAGCAGTACTTC CASSLGALNLGVYEQYF
- few TRBJ1-2 TRBV5-1 TGCGCCAGCAGCCCGGAGTGGATGGAAGGCTACACCTTC CASSPEWMEGYTF
TRBD1 - TRBJ1-2 TRBV5-6 TGTGCCAGCAGCTTGGGACAGGGTAACTATGGCTACACCTTC CASSLGQGNYGYTF
- few TRBJ2-7 TRBV20-1 TGCAGTGCTAGTGAAGGGTACGAGCAGTACTTC CSASEGYEQYF